This T cell receptor (beta chain) was captured by sequencing in a study of blood T cell repertoires in COVID-19. Study context: Samples representing acute and convalescent COVID-19 were sourced from the United States, Italy and Spain. The analysed material was cDNA or gDNA that came from T cells, B-cell-depleted T cells, or PBMCs.

This CDR3 contains 15 residues. The germline CDR1 and CDR2 sequences are SNHLY and FYNNEI. V was clipped by 10 bases and J by 3 bases; unmatched bases: 8. Sequencing used immunoSEQ multiplex PCR; TCRdb keeps in-frame clones, though not all of them. The sample records roughly 180,000 clones, more than 80% being singletons. The clonotype comes from a woman aged 60 to 75 with acute or convalescent COVID-19. The sequenced sample consisted of peripheral blood. The J gene is TRBJ2-4, the V gene TRBV2, with 11 nucleotides matching TRBD2. The CDR3 bases are TGTGCCACTCGAGGGACTAGCGGTGACAAAAACATTCAGTACTTC. Amino acids: CATRGTSGDKNIQYF.